This T cell receptor (beta chain) was identified during a study of OX40 agonist ivuxolimab in advanced cancers. Describing the broader study: Ivuxolimab was a fully human IgG2 agonistic monoclonal antibody targeting the costimulatory receptor OX40 (CD134). Intravenous ivuxolimab was administered to patients every 2 weeks at six dose levels: 0.01, 0.1, 0.3, 1.5, 3 and 10 mg/kg. Among the roughly 52 dose-escalation patients, some 20 had hepatocellular carcinoma, 15 or so melanoma, 9 renal cell carcinoma and 9 head and neck cancer. In the dose-escalation cohort, approximately 82% of patients were male, and the mean age was around 65 years with a range of roughly 20 to 80. Patients were allowed to have had prior anti-PD-1, anti-PD-L1 or anti-CTLA-4 therapy, and approximately 40% of the dose-escalation patients had previously received checkpoint inhibitors. Partial responses were achieved by three dose-escalation patients, of whom one had hepatocellular carcinoma and two had cutaneous melanoma. Peripheral TCRbeta sequencing was intended to test whether TCR sequence diversity was altered and clonal T-cell expansion was caused by ivuxolimab. The paper covers the monotherapy dose-escalation part of the phase I ivuxolimab trial, which included N ≈ 50 patients.

Study-wide conclusions, independent of this receptor: At doses of 0.1 to 3.0 mg/kg, clonal expansion of both CD4+ and CD8+ T cells in blood was seen between baseline and week 6. The antigen specificity of the peripheral T cells that underwent clonal expansion was not determined. Partial responders in the 0.1-3.0 mg/kg groups had among the lowest normalized peripheral clonal expansion, especially among CD8+ T cells. After ivuxolimab, expanded clones were on average more numerous among CD8+ T cells than among CD4+ T cells. Low levels of normalized T-cell clonal expansion were also seen in some patients who did not respond.

The trial excluded patients who had a history of autoimmune disease or were on systemic immunosuppression. Peripheral blood for TCR sequencing was drawn from every dose cohort at baseline, at cycle 4 day 1 and at cycle 7 day 1. Samples were obtained from an open-label, multicenter, first-in-human phase I dose-escalation trial of ivuxolimab. Adults with locally advanced or metastatic melanoma, renal cell, hepatocellular, or head and neck squamous cell carcinoma were enrolled in the trial. Before TCR sequencing, CD4+ T cells and CD8+ T cells from peripheral blood were sorted into separate populations. Genomic DNA was extracted from sorted cells for sequencing of the TCRbeta CDR3 region. TCRbeta CDR3 regions were sequenced using the immunoSEQ Assay. Here the immuneACCESS table is served through TCRdb, limited to in-frame sequences with V and J called. Missing clones are a known gap in these copies; in checked studies unresolved V genes cover under half, and the rest lacks a known reason. The sample data list about 68,000 clones, and more than 75% of these were observed just once. The top ten constitute roughly 0.74% of the sample.

A single count supports this clone. What this receptor recognizes is not known. The record has no base qualities; no much larger clone is one base away. The CDR3 runs 16 residues from the cysteine to the phenylalanine. Solely the CDR3 DNA is kept, with 48 bases framed from the first base. CDR1 and CDR2, looked up from the germline V gene (reference sequence), are LNHDA and SQIVND. Trimming removed 4 bases from V and 9 bases from J, leaving 22 bases between the germline ends. The sequence is built from TRBV19 and TRBJ2-1; the D call is tentative, TRBD1 or TRBD2, as each matches 5 bases. The sample was CD4+ or CD8+ T cells sorted from blood, taken in a trial of the OX40 agonist ivuxolimab. This clonotype was sampled from an adult with an advanced solid tumor such as melanoma, head and neck, liver or kidney cancer. The CDR3 corresponds to CASSKGRNSRDVEQFF. The sequence in DNA is TGTGCCAGTAGTAAGGGGAGAAATTCGAGGGACGTTGAGCAGTTCTTC.